The 5 T cell receptor beta chains reported below all come from one sample, sequenced in a study of post-analysis software for immune sequencing data. The study, taken as a whole, reports: The study found TRBV5-6, TRBV5-1 and TRBV20-1 among five TRBV segments more frequent in patients than controls.

No cognate antigen is known for these TCRs. Carried by the TCR beta cDNA libraries were unique molecular identifiers. TCRdb called the PCR reads again in MiXCR, with one record for every CDR3 protein. The top ten hold 6.5% to 8% of the sample, which has hundreds of thousands of distinct CDR3 sequences, 39% seen once. Sequencing used blood. The receptors were sampled from a girl aged 2 to 9 with multiple sclerosis.

This clonotype came up a few times. This chain connects TRBV28 to TRBJ2-7; either TRBD1 or TRBD2 may fit D (6 bases each). CDR3 length equals 17 residues. Between the trimmed V and J ends, which lost 2 bases and 3 bases, there was a span of 20 bases. The germline V gene has CDR1 MDHEN and CDR2 SYDVKM. CDR3 bases: TGTGCCAGCAGTTTAATGGGGCGGGACACCGGCTTCTACGAGCAGTACTTC. This translates into CASSLMGRDTGFYEQYF. Complete variable domain (other parts from reference TRBV28 and TRBJ2-7): DVKVTQSSRYLVKRTGEKVFLECVQDMDHENMFWYRQDPGLGLRLIYFSYDVKMKEKGDIPEGYSVSREKKERFSLILESASTNQTSMYLCASSLMGRDTGFYEQYFGPGTRLTVT.

This chain uses TRBV20-1 with TRBJ2-5; D is undetermined. CDR1 is DFQATT, CDR2 SNEGSKA, per germline (reference sequence). The germline V and J ends were trimmed by 0 bases and 4 bases, with 12 bases remaining between them. This CDR3 spans 14 amino acids. The CDR3 coding sequence is TGCAGTGCTAGAGAGAGGATAGGGATAGAGACCCAGTACTTC. Protein sequence: CSARERIGIETQYF.

This clonotype was observed a few times. The gene calls are TRBV6-5 and TRBJ2-1, with TRBD1 matching 9 bases. Germline V gene sequence: CDR1 MNHEY, CDR2 SVGAGI. Trimming cost V 4 bases and J 6 bases; bases outside gene matches: 10. CDR3 length equals 16 residues. CDR3 region: CASSSPGTGLTNEQFF. CDR3 DNA: TGTGCCAGCAGTTCTCCCGGGACAGGGCTAACCAATGAGCAGTTCTTC.

The rearrangement uses TRBV7-2 and TRBJ2-1; 9 positions match TRBD2. Looked up from germline, CDR1 is SGHTA and CDR2 is FQGNSA. V lost 1 base, J lost 9 bases, and 7 bases stayed unmatched. This CDR3 has 15 residues. The CDR3 loop reads CASSLGGSGRVEQFF. CDR3 sequence (DNA): TGTGCCAGCAGCTTAGGCGGTAGCGGGAGAGTTGAGCAGTTCTTC.

This clonotype was seen only a few times. The chain links TRBV6-2 or TRBV6-3 to TRBJ1-2; 7 nucleotides line up with TRBD1. Germline V lookup: CDR1 MNHEY, CDR2 SVGEGT. This CDR3 has 18 residues. Unmatched junction bases numbered 18, after V lost 4 bases and J lost 4 bases. In DNA, the CDR3 is TGTGCCAGCAGTTCCCCCCGCAGGGGACAGACAAAGCGCTATGGCTACACCTTC. It yields the protein CASSSPRRGQTKRYGYTF.